This paragraph covers one TCR beta chain sequence. The antigen is undetermined. This CDR3 has 14 residues. Germline V gene data show CDR1 as LGHNA and CDR2 as YSLEER. Deletions cut 1 base from V and 5 bases from J, with 11 bases between. Treatment in this sample: PENTA 11 planned treatment interruption arm or continuous ART arm. At least 24 weeks of at least three-drug ART, in children 2 to 15 years. The TCR library was built from RNA with a 3' RACE protocol and unique molecular identifiers. TCRdb reanalysed the 3' RACE reads using MiXCR and keeps one entry per CDR3 protein. The data show some 38,000 distinct CDR3 sequences, about 7% seen once. The data are from a study of HIV-infected children after antiretroviral therapy interruption. As for the study in general: Children had CD4+ above 500, viral load below 50 copies/ml, either treatment arm.

Overall study results and limits: Naive CD4+ CDR3 sharing between time points fell after interruption began.

The sequences come from CD45RA+ CD4+ T cells from PBMCs, pooled from several time points, collected from a donor given antiretroviral therapy, either interrupted or continuous. Subset: naive CD4+ CD45RA+ CD45RO- T cells. V and J are TRBV4-3 and TRBJ2-5; D is uncertain. The clonotype originates from a pool of human donors with HIV. CDR3 amino acids: CASSQGSFAETQYF. The CDR3 DNA reads as TGCGCCAGCAGCCAAGGGTCCTTCGCCGAGACCCAGTACTTC.